This passage covers 20 T cell receptor beta chains from one sample sequenced in a study of graft-versus-host responses after intestinal transplantation listed by TCRdb under 2021. These TCRs' antigens remain unknown. The time point label here, explained by the study, means: cells obtained before transplantation from donor or recipient. Receptors were amplified or captured by the immunoSEQ multiplex PCR assay. The clones in this table, taken by TCRdb from immuneACCESS, are in-frame only. Not every clone is retained; where verified, under half of the shortfall comes from an unresolved V gene, and the cause of the rest is unknown. Here the sample has about 89,000 clones; about 94% occur a single time. The top ten constitute about 0.2% of the sample. The specimen comprised unstimulated CD4+ T cells sorted from spleen or lymph node cells, sampled before transplant. These receptors came from a human donor who was the organ donor for an intestinal transplant.

The J gene is TRBJ1-5, the V gene TRBV5-8; D may be TRBD1 (5 bases). Trimming cost V 4 bases and J 6 bases, with 11 bases left between them. From germline, CDR1 is SGHTS and CDR2 YDEGEE. CDR3 size: 13 residues. The DNA of the CDR3 is TGTGCCAGCAGCATACCAGGGCCTCAGCCCCAGCATTTT. This sequence encodes CASSIPGPQPQHF.

The chain links TRBV18 to TRBJ2-7, with 9 bases fitting TRBD2. The CDR3 covers 14 residues. The germline V gene encodes CDR1 KGHSH and CDR2 LQKENI. Trimming at V came to 6 bases and at J to 3 bases, leaving 6 bases not matched to a gene. This chain's CDR3 is CASSVAGVGYEQYF. The CDR3 DNA reads TGTGCCAGCTCTGTAGCGGGGGTGGGCTACGAGCAGTACTTC.

This chain links TRBV19 with TRBJ1-5; D uncertain. The germline gives CDR1 LNHDA, CDR2 SQIVND (reference sequence). The CDR3 contains 18 residues. V lost 3 bases to trimming and J lost 2 bases, with 20 bases between them. Here the CDR3 reads CASSIDWSLPEGNQPQHF. CDR3 DNA sequence: TGTGCCAGTAGTATTGATTGGTCACTACCTGAAGGCAATCAGCCCCAGCATTTT.

The rearrangement links TRBV6-1 to TRBJ2-1; 11 positions match TRBD2. The CDR3 is 17 residues long. Germline loops: CDR1 MNHNS, CDR2 SASEGT. J was trimmed by 0 bases and V by 2 bases; bases with no gene match: 3. CDR3 region: CASSESLAGGSYNEQFF. DNA for the CDR3: TGTGCCAGCAGTGAATCCCTAGCGGGGGGCTCCTACAATGAGCAGTTCTTC.

The chain uses TRBV6-6 and TRBJ2-7; 8 bases are a match to TRBD1. V lost 6 bases, J lost 2 bases, and 6 bases stayed unmatched. The CDR3 is made up of 14 amino acids. The germline CDR1 and CDR2 sequences are MNHNY and SVGAGI (reference sequence). The CDR3 DNA is TGTGCCAGCAGCCGGACAGGGCAGACCTACGAGCAGTACTTC. It codes for CASSRTGQTYEQYF.

This rearrangement joins TRBV18 to TRBJ1-2, with 7 nucleotides matching TRBD1. Trimming at V came to 2 bases and at J to 10 bases, leaving 10 bases not matched to a gene. CDR1 KGHSH and CDR2 LQKENI come from the germline V gene. This CDR3 is built from 14 residues. Here the CDR3 DNA reads TGTGCCAGCTCACCAGACAGGGAAGGATCCGTCTACACCTTC. It specifies CASSPDREGSVYTF. The complete variable domain, with remaining parts taken from reference TRBV18 and TRBJ1-2, reads NAGVMQNPRHLVRRRGQEARLRCSPMKGHSHVYWYRQLPEEGLKFMVYLQKENIIDESGMPKERFSAEFPKEGPSILRIQQVVRGDSAAYFCASSPDREGSVYTFGSGTRLTVV.

The V gene is TRBV27, the J gene TRBJ2-3, with TRBD2 matching 9 bases. Germline V CDR1 and CDR2: MNHEY, SMNVEV (reference sequence). V shed 5 bases, J shed 4 bases, and the junction held 7 bases outside the gene matches. The CDR3 runs 15 residues. The CDR3 sequence is CASSVTAGGPDTQYF. The DNA of the CDR3 is TGTGCCAGCAGTGTGACTGCGGGGGGGCCAGATACGCAGTATTTT.

The rearrangement joins TRBV28 to TRBJ1-1, with D unclear. The length of the CDR3 is 12 residues. Trimming pared 7 bases from V and 0 bases from J, leaving 6 bases between. Germline values: CDR1 MDHEN, CDR2 SYDVKM. The CDR3 coding sequence is TGTGCCAGCATGGTGGTGAACACTGAAGCTTTCTTT. This codes for CASMVVNTEAFF.

This chain joins TRBV6-6 and TRBJ1-1; D gene unclear. Trimming stripped 4 bases from V and 7 bases from J, with 10 bases between. This CDR3 region has 12 residues. Germline CDR1 MNHNY, CDR2 SVGAGI (reference sequence). CDR3 sequence (DNA): TGTGCCAGCAGTTTATCACAGATTGAAGCTTTCTTT. Residues: CASSLSQIEAFF.

J is TRBJ2-1 and V is TRBV11-2, with D possibly matching TRBD2 (6 bases). V lost 3 bases, J lost 2 bases, and 8 bases lay in between. This CDR3 has 14 residues. CDR1 is SGHAT and CDR2 is FQNNGV in the germline V gene. DNA of the CDR3: TGTGCCAGCAGCTTTGGCGGGGCCTACAATGAGCAGTTCTTC. Protein: CASSFGGAYNEQFF.

This clone showed up just a few times. V is TRBV18 and J is TRBJ1-2; 10 bases match TRBD1. There are 16 residues in the CDR3. The J segment lost 6 bases and the V segment lost 0 bases, leaving 7 bases of the junction unmatched. The germline V gene has CDR1 KGHSH and CDR2 LQKENI. The CDR3 protein is CASSPPGTGVLNGYTF. The CDR3 nucleotides read TGTGCCAGCTCACCACCCGGGACAGGGGTTCTTAATGGCTACACCTTC.

The chain uses TRBV9 and TRBJ1-4; TRBD1 is a possible D gene (6 bases). V was cut by 4 bases and J by 6 bases, with 19 bases left in between. Germline V gives CDR1 SGDLS, CDR2 YYNGEE. This CDR3 comprises 16 residues. CDR3 in DNA: TGTGCCAGCAGCCCCAGGGGTCTATGGGGGGATGAAAAACTGTTTTTT. Translating gives CASSPRGLWGDEKLFF.

The rearrangement links TRBV27 to TRBJ2-5, with D perhaps given as TRBD1 or TRBD2 (5 bases each). Germline V gene data show CDR1 as MNHEY and CDR2 as SMNVEV (reference sequence). The CDR3 has 13 amino acids. V was pared by 5 bases and J by 4 bases, with 11 bases between. The DNA for the CDR3 is TGTGCCAGCAGTCGAGGGGTAGCAGAGACCCAGTACTTC. Translated, it gives CASSRGVAETQYF.

The chain couples TRBV5-8 to TRBJ1-3; D not resolved. The CDR3 consists of 14 residues. Germline V CDR1 and CDR2: SGHTS, YDEGEE. Trimming left V 2 bases short and J 1 base short, with 7 bases between. The CDR3 DNA follows: TGTGCCAGCAGCTTTGAGAGGTCTGGAAACACCATATATTTT. It yields the protein CASSFERSGNTIYF.

J is TRBJ2-3 and V is TRBV27; possible D gene TRBD2, 5 bases. Germline values: CDR1 MNHEY, CDR2 SMNVEV (reference sequence). The V gene lost 5 bases and the J gene lost 0 bases, with 9 bases spanning the gap. The CDR3 spans 14 residues. Here the CDR3 reads CASSPSYSTDTQYF. CDR3 in DNA: TGTGCCAGCAGTCCTAGCTATAGCACAGATACGCAGTATTTT.

This chain links TRBV2 with TRBJ1-1; 7 bases line up with TRBD1. Germline V gene lookup returns CDR1 SNHLY and CDR2 FYNNEI. J was trimmed by 1 base and V by 6 bases; bases with no gene match: 8. The CDR3 is made up of 15 amino acids. CDR3 sequence: CASRLDQGENTEAFF. In nucleotides, the CDR3 is TGTGCCAGCAGGCTCGATCAGGGGGAGAACACTGAAGCTTTCTTT. The entire variable domain, with the rest obtained from reference TRBV2 and TRBJ1-1, is as follows: EPEVTQTPSHQVTQMGQEVILRCVPISNHLYFYWYRQILGQKVEFLVSFYNNEISEKSEIFDDQFSVERPDGSNFTLKIRSTKLEDSAMYFCASRLDQGENTEAFFGQGTRLTVV.

The CDR3 region is CASSLMGRGADEQYF. The CDR3 coding sequence is TGTGCCAGCAGTTTGATGGGGCGTGGGGCGGACGAGCAGTACTTC. The gene calls are TRBV27 and TRBJ2-7; D perhaps matches TRBD1 (5 bases). Trimming took 3 bases from V and 5 from J, leaving 17 bases between them. The germline V gene has CDR1 MNHEY and CDR2 SMNVEV (reference sequence). The CDR3 consists of 15 residues.

The V gene is TRBV19, the J gene TRBJ2-3; D tentatively reads TRBD1 or TRBD2 (5 bases each). Germline assignment: CDR1 LNHDA and CDR2 SQIVND (reference sequence). The V gene lost 1 base and the J gene lost 0 bases, with 5 bases spanning the gap. The CDR3 totals 14 residues. The CDR3: CASSIGDSTDTQYF. The DNA for the CDR3 is TGTGCCAGTAGTATAGGGGACAGCACAGATACGCAGTATTTT.

This clone was counted a single time. J is TRBJ2-7 and V is TRBV2; possible D gene TRBD1, 5 bases. The CDR3 has 18 residues. Germline V CDR1 and CDR2: SNHLY, FYNNEI. V shed 6 bases and J shed 4 bases, with 28 bases lying between them. CDR3 sequence reads: CASRRVGPTGVNGYEQYF. The CDR3 DNA is TGTGCCAGCAGGCGCGTAGGACCAACAGGAGTTAACGGATACGAGCAGTACTTC.

The chain is built from TRBV28 and TRBJ1-1, with no clear D. Trimming stripped 11 bases from V and 3 bases from J, with 10 bases between. CDR1 MDHEN and CDR2 SYDVKM come from the germline V gene. The CDR3 sequence is 11 residues long. CDR3 sequence: CASGRYTEAFF. CDR3 bases: TGTGCCTCGGGCAGGTACACTGAAGCTTTCTTT.